These 11 T cell receptor beta chains came from one sample sequenced in a study of Ad26.COV2.S vaccination and SARS-CoV-2 variants. Stated treatment: roughly 18 received Ad26.COV2.S at low or high dose, single or two shots; 5 received placebo; per-sample allocation not given. Sample collection was performed on day 63 after the first vaccine or placebo injection. The protocol was immunoSEQ multiplex PCR, while the TCRdb copy is restricted to in-frame clones and leaves out a portion. The repertoire holds under 550,000 clones, with roughly 90% as singletons. This specimen was peripheral blood, taken in a trial of Ad26.COV2.S vaccine versus placebo. The receptors were gathered from a person aged 18-65 years who received the Ad26.COV2.S COVID-19 vaccine or a placebo.

The chain couples TRBV19 to TRBJ1-4; D is ambiguous. Germline CDR1 is LNHDA and CDR2 is SQIVND (reference sequence). This CDR3 has 14 amino acids. Trimming cost V 6 bases and J 6 bases, with 14 bases left between them. The CDR3 is CASSSRDTDEKLFF. In DNA, the CDR3 is TGTGCCAGTAGCTCTAGAGACACCGATGAAAAACTGTTTTTT.

The chain employs TRBV6-5 and TRBJ2-5; 9 bases are shared with TRBD1. The V and J ends lost 6 bases and 4 bases, in that order; junction bases with no gene match: 3. Germline-derived CDR1 and CDR2 are MNHEY and SVGAGI. The CDR3 covers 13 residues. CDR3 nucleotides: TGTGCCAGCAGACAGGGGGCAGGAGAGACCCAGTACTTC. Translation: CASRQGAGETQYF.

The rearrangement uses TRBV27 and TRBJ1-6; 9 nucleotides align to TRBD1. The V gene's germline CDR1 is MNHEY and CDR2 SMNVEV (reference sequence). J gave up 5 bases and V 6 bases, and 8 bases lay outside the gene matches. This CDR3 region has 16 residues. Here the CDR3 DNA reads TGTGCCAGCAGCCGCAAGGGGGACAGGGATAATTCACCCCTCCACTTT. Translating gives CASSRKGDRDNSPLHF.

This clone has a single count. The gene calls are TRBV19 and TRBJ2-3; 8 bases map to TRBD2. Per the germline V gene, CDR1 is LNHDA and CDR2 is SQIVND (reference sequence). This CDR3 has 16 residues. The ends lost 0 bases at V and 0 bases at J; junction bases unmatched: 2. The CDR3 loop reads CASSIDPGGSTDTQYF. DNA of the CDR3: TGTGCCAGTAGTATAGATCCGGGGGGGAGCACAGATACGCAGTATTTT.

Concerning this clone: Different DNA sequences within this sample yield the same CDR3. The gene calls are TRBV15 and TRBJ2-6; D is possibly TRBD1 (5 bases). CDR3 size: 15 residues. V was shortened by 1 base and J by 2 bases, with 6 bases between the two germline ends. Per germline, CDR1 LNHNV and CDR2 YYDKDF (reference sequence). The CDR3 nucleotides are TGTGCCACCAGCAGAGGGGGCGCTGGGGCCAACGTCCTGACTTTC. Translated: CATSRGGAGANVLTF.

The chain recombines TRBV19 with TRBJ2-2; either TRBD1 or TRBD2 may fit D (5 bases each). V was trimmed by 3 bases and J by 5 bases, leaving 13 bases between them. Germline CDR1 reads LNHDA; CDR2 reads SQIVND (reference sequence). This CDR3 is 15 amino acids long. The CDR3 DNA is TGTGCCAGTAGTATGCGAGGGACCGATACCGGGGAGCTGTTTTTT. Amino acid sequence: CASSMRGTDTGELFF.

This chain connects TRBV12-3 or TRBV12-4 to TRBJ2-7; D gene unclear. There are 13 residues in the CDR3. Trimming shortened V by 6 bases and J by 3 bases, and 12 bases separated the two germline ends. CDR3 coding DNA: TGTGCCAGCAGCCCTGGACGGAACTACGAGCAGTACTTC. It codes for CASSPGRNYEQYF.

The chain links TRBV11-2 to TRBJ2-6; 8 bases are a match to TRBD1. The V gene end was trimmed by 3 bases and the J gene end by 3 bases; junction bases not matched to a gene: 10. The CDR3 is made up of 18 amino acids. Looked up from germline, CDR1 is SGHAT and CDR2 is FQNNGV. CDR3 loop: CASSFLSAGGSGANVLTF. The CDR3 nucleotides are TGTGCCAGCAGCTTTTTGTCGGCAGGGGGCAGTGGGGCCAACGTCCTGACTTTC. Based on the CDR3 plus reference TRBV11-2 and TRBJ2-6, the full variable domain is EAGVAQSPRYKIIEKRQSVAFWCNPISGHATLYWYQQILGQGPKLLIQFQNNGVVDDSQLPKDRFSAERLKGVDSTLKIQPAKLEDSAVYLCASSFLSAGGSGANVLTFGAGSRLTVL.

The chain uses TRBV11-3 and TRBJ2-7, with 7 positions matching TRBD1. Germline V gene lookup returns CDR1 SGHNT and CDR2 YENEEA. The CDR3 covers 13 residues. With V trimmed by 5 bases and J by 4 bases, 5 bases remained unmatched. The CDR3, as DNA: TGTGCCAGCAGCCGCCAGACAGGGTACGAGCAGTACTTC. As protein: CASSRQTGYEQYF.

This clone was picked up a small number of times. The J gene is TRBJ1-1, the V gene TRBV9, with D possibly being TRBD1 (6 bases). This CDR3 spans 14 amino acids. Germline V gives CDR1 SGDLS, CDR2 YYNGEE. Trimming stripped 0 bases from V and 5 bases from J, with 11 bases between. CDR3 sequence reads: CASSVAGEGTEAFF. CDR3 in DNA: TGTGCCAGCAGCGTAGCAGGGGAGGGAACTGAAGCTTTCTTT.

The V and J genes are TRBV6-5 and TRBJ2-5, with a possible D match to TRBD2 (7 bases). Trimming shortened V by 3 bases and J by 3 bases, and 14 bases separated the two germline ends. The CDR3 extends over 15 amino acids. Per germline, CDR1 MNHEY and CDR2 SVGAGI. CDR3 sequence (DNA): TGTGCCAGCAGTTATATAGGGAGGGGGGAAGAGACCCAGTACTTC. Residues: CASSYIGRGEETQYF.